This T cell receptor beta chain originates from a study of regulatory T cells in long-lasting Graves disease listed by TCRdb under 2021. At the level of the whole study: Newly diagnosed Graves' disease patients had taken antithyroid drugs for less than 3 months. This study used TCR sequencing and RNA sequencing of peripheral blood to compare persistent Graves' disease patients against newly diagnosed Graves' disease patients. The study was conducted in China and was registered as a clinical trial. A total of about 35 samples underwent TCR sequencing, from 13 patients with persistent Graves' disease and 20 or so patients with newly diagnosed Graves' disease. The paper's findings and limits, for the study overall: Patients with persistent disease shared more public clonotypes (around 2,500) than newly diagnosed patients did (roughly 970). The authors noted that the small sample size was a limitation that may lower accuracy. Only the TCR beta chain was sequenced and analyzed. Compared with newly diagnosed patients, persistent Graves' disease patients had lower TCR Shannon entropy and fewer highly expanded clones, which suggests clonal expansion. TRBV28, TRBJ1-2 and TRBJ2-5 were preferentially used in persistent disease, while TRBV20-1 and TRBJ2-1 were favored in newly diagnosed disease. Because the primary lesion, thyroid tissue, could not be accessed, the study looked at peripheral blood alone.

Library generation was performed with multiplex PCR. Data came from an Illumina HiSeq 4000. CDR3 regions were amplified by Arm-PCR with iRepertoire HTBI primers to construct TCR beta libraries. PCR products were gel purified before sequencing. The authors' analysis ran thus. Gene usage analysis of CDR3 amino acid clonotypes relied on the roughly 60 TRBV and around 13 TRBJ segments identified across samples. Filtered high-quality paired reads were merged into contigs using COPE and FqMerger. BLAST was used to align contigs to IMGT TRBV, TRBD and TRBJ reference genes, and CDR3 was defined according to IMGT. Any clonotype with a frequency above 0.1% was classified as a highly expanded clone. Shannon entropy was used to measure repertoire diversity, and the Gini coefficient was used to measure V-J evenness. Public clonotypes were defined as clonotypes shared by more than one individual. TCRdb redid the processing of the public reads, applying fastp at Q25 and MiXCR, and retained in-frame beta chains. Here each entry gathers all rows of one CDR3 protein and keeps the most common genes and DNA. Clone size and V and J calls follow TCRdb, not the original study. The sample table shows approximately 560,000 distinct CDR3 sequences, and more than 15% are seen once. Around 12% of the sample belongs to the ten largest clones.

V is trimmed back by 5 bases and J by 6 bases, and the junction contains 6 bases that no gene match accounts for. The CDR3 measures 13 amino acids from cysteine to phenylalanine. The sequence is cut down to CDR3 DNA, 39 bases in frame from base 1. CDR1 and CDR2 were assigned from the germline V gene as MDHEN and SYDVKM. For this clonotype: The antigen it recognizes is unknown. No much larger clonotype is one base removed from it; base qualities were not supplied.

Explained via the paper, the time point label denotes: newly diagnosed GD, antithyroid drugs for less than 3 months. For both TCR sequencing and RNA sequencing, RNA was extracted from PBMCs using TRIzol. Graves' disease was diagnosed according to American Thyroid Association guidelines. Recruitment of patients was carried out at an endocrinology department in Xi'an, China. Each patient gave approximately 10 milliliters of peripheral blood, collected in an EDTA anticoagulant tube. Ficoll Paque Plus density gradient separation was used to isolate PBMCs, and no further T cell sorting was done. An Agilent 2100 Bioanalyzer and agarose gel were used to check RNA quality, while a NanoDrop 2000 measured RNA concentration. The sample also formed part of further work on T cells in Graves' hyperthyroidism and ophthalmopathy. The second source states: Graves' hyperthyroidism was defined as stable when no progression to ophthalmopathy occurred over 18 months of follow-up. The hyperthyroidism patients were between 18 and 65 years old and newly diagnosed, with a disease duration of less than 2 months. Patients with uncontrolled infections, other autoimmune diseases, pregnancy or lactation were excluded. Diagnoses were established on the basis of clinical symptoms, serum thyroxine and TRAb, thyroid ultrasound, and orbital computed tomography. For the first round of RT-PCR on the TCR CDR3, the HTBI primer set was used together with the Qiagen OneStep RT-PCR kit. Most expanded thyroid clonotypes (frequency above 0.001) were also detected in blood, suggesting blood repertoires may reflect thyroid immune responses. In cross-validation, a model built on a 13 V-J signature told ophthalmopathy apart from stable hyperthyroidism with less than 90% sensitivity and around 83% specificity, and in testing the same model reached 80%/75%. In validation, the model predicted progression to ophthalmopathy a median of roughly six months before onset, with around 70% sensitivity and just under 75% specificity. To identify TCR V-J signatures that set the groups apart, the researchers used a discovery cohort of 95 to 100 patients, made up of 43 with Graves' ophthalmopathy and 57 with stable Graves' hyperthyroidism. Prospective prediction of ophthalmopathy was tested in an independent validation cohort consisting of about 20 hyperthyroidism patients and 17 patients who later progressed to ophthalmopathy. The approximately 90 discovery patients were randomly split 7:3 into training and test sets. In addition, the study compared T-cell repertoires in thyroid tissue and in blood from about 6 Graves' hyperthyroidism patients. After blood sampling, hyperthyroidism patients were treated with methimazole at a starting dose of 30 mg daily, and ophthalmopathy patients were treated with high-dose intravenous methylprednisolone. The libraries were constructed in a second round of multiplex PCR and then size-selected and purified. Sequencing of the libraries was done on an Illumina HiSeq2000 using paired-end 100 bp reads. SOAPnuke was used to process the raw data, throwing out any read that contained adapters or uncalled bases, had a mean Phred below 15, or lacked an exact constant-primer or identifier match. High-quality paired reads were merged with COPE v1.2.5, and unique nucleotide sequences were defined as clonotypes. Clonotypes were aligned to IMGT TRBV, TRBD and TRBJ reference segments using MiTCR v1.1. The analysis included only V-J combinations with a frequency above 0.0001, which together covered roughly 99% of the repertoires. The TCS score was defined as the ratio of F50 (clonal expansion) to E x V (chaos), calculated using BLOSUM62-based TCRdist between CDR3 peptides within each V-J. Welch's t-statistics and random forest reduced fewer than 600 V-J features to 13, which were used in a naive Bayes classifier (R e1071). No statistical method was used to set the sample size in advance, and investigators knew the group allocation. According to the paper, TCR Vbeta CDR3 sequencing was carried out on over 130 peripheral blood samples, which came from 40 to 45 ophthalmopathy, around 75 hyperthyroidism and roughly 17 progressor patients.

This sample comprised peripheral blood mononuclear cells (PBMCs), obtained at new diagnosis, from a patient treated with antithyroid drugs. The clonotype originates from a man younger than 35 with Graves disease. Donor details come from another sample of the same person, matched by shared clones. The rearrangement combines TRBV28 with TRBJ1-2; 7 bases in the middle match TRBD1. In nucleotides, the sequence is TGTGCCAGCAGTCTACAGGGGTGGGATGGCTACACCTTC. This codes for CASSLQGWDGYTF.